Listed below are T cell receptor beta chains from one sample, sequenced in a study of shared clonotypes between healthy human individuals. TCRdb's table, derived via immunoSEQ multiplex PCR, lists solely in-frame clones and lacks some. Among about 2.4 million clones listed, approximately 93% were seen once. The sample was naive CD4+ T cells from PBMCs. The origin of the receptors is a man aged 18 to 30 in good health. Some clones in this sample may be carry-over from other donors' samples. CDR3s include the opening cysteine and the closing phenylalanine or tryptophan. Fields, in order: CDR3 length, V gene, J gene, CDR3 protein.

>14|TRBV28|TRBJ1-5
CASGSGQNNQPQHF
>17|TRBV28|TRBJ1-2
CASNTRTGRGSSYGYTF
>14|TRBV7-9|TRBJ2-3
CAGASGVLTDTQYF
>15|TRBV11-2|TRBJ1-1
CASSLEAGRGTEAFF
>14|TRBV5-1|TRBJ2-5
CASSSDGQGGTQYF
>15|TRBV7-2|TRBJ1-1
CASSLVGGGNTEAFF
>13|TRBV19|TRBJ1-1
CASKQGFRTEAFF
>13|TRBV5-1|TRBJ2-2
CASESGDTGELFF
>11|TRBV6-1|TRBJ2-7
CASSERDRAFF
>15|TRBV4-3|TRBJ1-2
CASSQVWTTNYGYTF
>14|TRBV19|TRBJ2-1
CASSIVAGGNEQFF
>15|TRBV5-8|TRBJ2-7
CASTRYGTGWYEQYF
>16|TRBV19|TRBJ1-3
CASSIYRTGPGNTIYF
>12|TRBV27|TRBJ2-2
CASSFRTGELFF
>13|TRBV7-3|TRBJ2-7
CASSGYRGDEQYF
>12|TRBV19|TRBJ2-2
CASTVDTGELFF
>16|TRBV5-6|TRBJ2-5
CASSHLARGIRETQYF
>13|TRBV18|TRBJ1-4
CASSPGQGSFLFF